This T cell receptor beta chain comes out of a study of shared clonotypes between healthy human individuals. Each subset's genomic DNA was shared equally among a number of immunoSEQ plates. Clones were sequenced by immunoSEQ multiplex PCR, and TCRdb holds only the in-frame ones, with some missing. The table has about 1,500,000 clones, roughly 97% seen once. The V end was cut by 5 bases, the J end by 0 bases, with 14 bases between. Germline CDR1 is KGHSH and CDR2 is LQKENI. This CDR3 contains 16 residues. The TCR sequence derives from a man aged 25-40 years in good health. V gene TRBV18 combines with J gene TRBJ2-1; the D gene is possibly TRBD1 (6 bases). Sequenced material: naive CD4+ T cells sorted from blood. Subset specified: CD45RA+ positively selected. CDR3 region: CASSSYRDFSYNEQFF. The CDR3 DNA reads TGTGCCAGCTCATCATACAGGGATTTCTCCTACAATGAGCAGTTCTTC.